Below are 8 T cell receptor beta chains sequenced from a single sample in a study of T cell responses to AZD1222 COVID-19 vaccine. The method was immunoSEQ multiplex PCR; TCRdb's version includes in-frame clones alone and lacks a portion of them. The sample consists of tens of thousands of clones, 70% to 90% of them appearing once. This specimen was peripheral blood, taken 28 days after the second AZD1222 dose. The receptors stem from an adult who received the AZD1222 COVID-19 vaccine.

The chain recombines TRBV2 with TRBJ1-6; D call uncertain. Trimming took off 2 bases at V and 8 bases at J, with 4 bases between the two ends. CDR1 and CDR2 (germline): SNHLY, FYNNEI. This CDR3 is 12 amino acids long. CDR3 bases: TGTGCCAGCAGTGAACAGGATTCACCCCTCCACTTT. Protein: CASSEQDSPLHF.

This rearrangement joins TRBV29-1 to TRBJ2-1, with 7 bases identical to TRBD1. V trimming: 5 bases; J trimming: 3 bases; junction bases outside the gene matches: 7. The germline V gene has CDR1 SQVTM and CDR2 ANQGSEA. This CDR3 contains 14 residues. The CDR3 sequence is CSVRDRAFYNEQFF. CDR3 DNA: TGCAGCGTTAGAGACAGGGCGTTCTACAATGAGCAGTTCTTC.

This sequence joins TRBV24-1 and TRBJ2-1; D is possibly TRBD1 or TRBD2 (6 bases each). Germline V gene lookup returns CDR1 KGHDR and CDR2 SFDVKD. This CDR3 has 15 amino acids. V lost 4 bases to trimming and J lost 1 base, with 10 bases between them. The CDR3 nucleotides are TGTGCCACCAGTGAGGGGGGCTCGTCCTACAATGAGCAGTTCTTC. Residues: CATSEGGSSYNEQFF.

This chain uses TRBV27 with TRBJ1-1, with unresolved D. The CDR3 length is 13 residues. V was pared by 1 base and J by 7 bases, with 10 bases between. The germline gives CDR1 MNHEY, CDR2 SMNVEV (reference sequence). The chain's CDR3 is CASSLLGNNEAFF. The DNA of the CDR3 is TGTGCCAGCAGTTTATTAGGGAATAATGAAGCTTTCTTT.

This chain uses TRBV7-3 with TRBJ2-1; TRBD1 might be the D (6 bases). Trimming pared 5 bases from V and 5 bases from J, leaving 16 bases between. The CDR3 runs to 15 residues. From germline, CDR1 is SGHTA and CDR2 FQGTGA. CDR3 protein: CASSPPGAVNNEQFF. The CDR3 nucleotides are TGTGCCAGCAGCCCCCCAGGGGCGGTCAACAATGAGCAGTTCTTC.

A single count supports this clone. The J gene is TRBJ2-2, the V gene TRBV5-1; D unclear. The CDR3 covers 15 residues. Trimming shortened V by 0 bases and J by 2 bases, and 8 bases separated the two germline ends. Germline V CDR1 and CDR2: SGHRS, YFSETQ. The CDR3: CASSLGALNTGELFF. The CDR3 coding sequence is TGCGCCAGCAGCTTGGGGGCCCTAAACACCGGGGAGCTGTTTTTT.

CDR3 bases: TGTGCCAGCAGCTTTGGGCTAGCGGGCCCCTACGAGCAGTACTTC. Residues: CASSFGLAGPYEQYF. The V and J genes are TRBV7-2 and TRBJ2-7; 8 positions agree with TRBD2. Germline CDR1 is SGHTA and CDR2 is FQGNSA. Losses at the gene ends were 3 bases for V and 2 bases for J; bases not matched to a gene: 6. The CDR3 sequence is 15 residues long.

In this sample, this clone turned up a few times. This chain links TRBV19 with TRBJ2-1, with D possibly called TRBD1 or TRBD2 (7 bases each). CDR1 LNHDA and CDR2 SQIVND come from the germline V gene (reference sequence). Trimming shortened V by 4 bases and J by 6 bases, and 16 bases separated the two germline ends. The CDR3 has 15 residues. The CDR3 DNA follows: TGTGCCAGTAGTAGGGGGGGACAGAAGTCCAATGAGCAGTTCTTC. Translating it yields CASSRGGQKSNEQFF. Using reference TRBV19 and TRBJ2-1 for the parts outside the CDR3, the full variable domain is DGGITQSPKYLFRKEGQNVTLSCEQNLNHDAMYWYRQDPGQGLRLIYYSQIVNDFQKGDIAEGYSVSREKKESFPLTVTSAQKNPTAFYLCASSRGGQKSNEQFFGPGTRLTVL.